Following are 14 T cell receptor beta chains from one sample sequenced in a study of Ad26.COV2.S vaccination and SARS-CoV-2 variants (dated by TCRdb to the early 2020s). The meaning of the sample's treatment or condition label: roughly 20 received Ad26.COV2.S at low or high dose, single or two shots; a few received placebo; per-sample allocation not given. Repertoires of vaccine and placebo recipients were sequenced from samples collected on day 63 after the first injection. Library prep was done by the immunoSEQ multiplex PCR assay. The clones in this table, taken by TCRdb from immuneACCESS, are in-frame only. Not every clone is retained; where verified, under half of the shortfall comes from an unresolved V gene, and the cause of the rest is unknown. For this sample the table gives about 470,000 clones, of which around 91% were detected only once. The ten largest account for less than 4.5% of the sample.

The material was peripheral blood, obtained in a trial of Ad26.COV2.S vaccine versus placebo. These receptor sequences come from a person between 18 and 60 years old who received the Ad26.COV2.S COVID-19 vaccine or a placebo.

The chain is built from TRBV19 and TRBJ2-1; TRBD2 matches at 9 bases. The germline gives CDR1 LNHDA, CDR2 SQIVND (reference sequence). The trim removed 5 bases at V and 3 bases at J, leaving 11 bases unmatched. The CDR3 extends over 17 amino acids. The CDR3 here is CASSDSAGGPYYNEQFF. In DNA form, the CDR3 reads TGTGCCAGTAGTGATTCCGCGGGAGGGCCCTACTACAATGAGCAGTTCTTC.

This clone was recorded once. The genes are TRBV15 and TRBJ1-2, with a possible D match to TRBD1 (6 bases). CDR1 and CDR2 from the germline V gene are LNHNV and YYDKDF (reference sequence). The CDR3 extends over 15 amino acids. V gave up 1 base and J gave up 5 bases, with 14 bases separating them. The CDR3 nucleotides read TGTGCCACCAGCAGAGGAAGGGGGGAGGCTTATGGCTACACCTTC. Encoded protein: CATSRGRGEAYGYTF. Using reference TRBV15 and TRBJ1-2 for the parts outside the CDR3, the full variable domain is DAMVIQNPRYQVTQFGKPVTLSCSQTLNHNVMYWYQQKSSQAPKLLFHYYDKDFNNEADTPDNFQSRRPNTSFCFLDIRSPGLGDTAMYLCATSRGRGEAYGYTFGSGTRLTVV.

V gene TRBV19 combines with J gene TRBJ2-7, with D perhaps matching TRBD1 (5 bases). The CDR3 spans 13 residues. Germline-derived CDR1 and CDR2 are LNHDA and SQIVND (reference sequence). V was shortened by 6 bases and J by 5 bases, with 14 bases between the two germline ends. This CDR3 reads CASSGRAQHEQYF. The CDR3 DNA sequence: TGTGCCAGTAGCGGCAGGGCACAACACGAGCAGTACTTC.

The chain employs TRBV28 and TRBJ2-7, with 11 bases identical to TRBD2. J lost 2 bases, V lost 6 bases, and 3 bases had no gene match. Looked up from germline, CDR1 is MDHEN and CDR2 is SYDVKM. The CDR3 runs 14 residues. The CDR3 nucleotides read TGTGCCAGCAGAGGTAGCGGGAGGGCCTACGAGCAGTACTTC. This sequence encodes CASRGSGRAYEQYF.

There are a few counts of this clone. This chain joins TRBV4-3 and TRBJ1-2, with D tentatively TRBD1 (6 bases). Germline assignment: CDR1 LGHNA and CDR2 YSLEER. V was cut by 6 bases and J by 3 bases, with 20 bases left in between. This CDR3 contains 16 residues. The CDR3 sequence: CASSWGSGVKYYGYTF. The CDR3 DNA is TGCGCCAGCAGTTGGGGGTCAGGGGTTAAATACTATGGCTACACCTTC.

The chain combines TRBV13 with TRBJ2-3, with 9 bases matching TRBD2. CDR1 and CDR2 (germline): PRHDT, FYEKMQ (reference sequence). With V trimmed by 1 base and J by 8 bases, 1 base remained unmatched. This CDR3 spans 13 amino acids. The CDR3 here is CASSLAAGGTQYF. The CDR3 nucleotides read TGTGCCAGCAGCTTAGCAGCGGGGGGTACGCAGTATTTT.

This sequence joins TRBV19 and TRBJ1-4; D is unclear. The length of the CDR3 is 13 residues. V was pared by 7 bases and J by 8 bases, with 14 bases between. CDR1 and CDR2 from the germline V gene are LNHDA and SQIVND (reference sequence). The CDR3 here is CASIRGKGEKLFF. The CDR3 DNA reads TGTGCCAGTATAAGAGGGAAGGGCGAAAAACTGTTTTTT.

The chain carries TRBV25-1 and TRBJ1-2; TRBD1 might be the D (5 bases). The CDR3 runs to 16 residues. Trimming took 1 base from V and 0 from J, leaving 12 bases between them. CDR1 is MGHDK, CDR2 SYGVNS, per germline. CDR3 amino acids: CASSESGVQTNYGYTF. The CDR3, as DNA: TGTGCCAGCAGTGAATCGGGGGTCCAAACTAACTATGGCTACACCTTC.

The genes are TRBV9 and TRBJ1-1; D possibly corresponds to TRBD1 (6 bases). The germline gives CDR1 SGDLS, CDR2 YYNGEE. V lost 2 bases and J 2 bases, leaving 13 bases between the germline ends. CDR3 size: 15 residues. CDR3 protein: CASSVNGGGNTEAFF. The CDR3 nucleotides are TGTGCCAGCAGCGTTAATGGAGGGGGAAACACTGAAGCTTTCTTT.

DNA for the CDR3: TGTGCCACCAACACACGGACACCCCTCCACTTT. Translating gives CATNTRTPLHF. J is TRBJ1-6 and V is TRBV24-1; D is uncertain. CDR3 length equals 11 residues. V lost 8 bases, J lost 11 bases, and 9 bases lay in between. Looked up from germline, CDR1 is KGHDR and CDR2 is SFDVKD.

The gene calls are TRBV7-9 and TRBJ2-3, with unresolved D. V was trimmed by 1 base and J by 6 bases, leaving 8 bases between them. This CDR3 is 13 amino acids long. Germline V gene lookup returns CDR1 SEHNR and CDR2 FQNEAQ (reference sequence). In DNA, the CDR3 is TGTGCCAGCAGCTTAGGAGGTTCGGATACGCAGTATTTT. Its protein is CASSLGGSDTQYF.

The chain links TRBV10-3 to TRBJ1-6; 7 nucleotides agree with TRBD1. The CDR3 runs to 14 residues. V lost 6 bases, J lost 5 bases, and 4 bases stayed unmatched. Germline CDR1 reads ENHRY; CDR2 reads SYGVKD. Here the CDR3 reads CAIRAGGDNSPLHF. CDR3 coding DNA: TGTGCCATCAGAGCAGGGGGGGATAATTCACCCCTCCACTTT.

The gene calls are TRBV12-3 or TRBV12-4 and TRBJ1-2; D gene uncertain. The V end lost 6 bases, the J end lost 3 bases, and 11 bases lay between the germline ends. The CDR3 has 13 amino acids. CDR3 loop: CASRPTRDYGYTF. The CDR3 DNA reads as TGTGCCAGCAGGCCGACAAGGGACTATGGCTACACCTTC.

The chain carries TRBV7-9 and TRBJ2-1; the D gene is possibly TRBD2 (6 bases). CDR1 is SEHNR, CDR2 FQNEAQ, per germline (reference sequence). V was clipped by 0 bases and J by 8 bases, with 8 bases between them. The CDR3 runs 13 residues. CDR3 sequence: CASSLAGGDEQFF. CDR3 DNA: TGTGCCAGCAGCTTAGCGGGCGGGGATGAGCAGTTCTTC.